Shown below are 19 T cell receptor beta chains from a single sample sequenced in a study of T cell responses to AZD1222 COVID-19 vaccine. Repertoires were generated with immunoSEQ multiplex PCR, while TCRdb's copy carries only in-frame clones and drops some. Here the sample spans tens of thousands of clones, approximately 86% being singletons. The specimen was peripheral blood, collected on day 0 of AZD1222 vaccination. These receptors originate from an adult in good health.

V is TRBV6-2 or TRBV6-3 and J is TRBJ2-1; 12 bases agree with TRBD2. Trimming took 2 bases from V and 6 from J; bases not matched to a gene: 8. This CDR3 has 17 amino acids. The germline CDR1 and CDR2 sequences are MNHEY and SVGEGT. The CDR3 DNA is TGTGCCAGCAGTTACGAGACACTAGCGGGAGGTGGCAATGAGCAGTTCTTC. Amino acids: CASSYETLAGGGNEQFF.

The chain joins TRBV3-1 (or the pseudogene TRBV3-2) to TRBJ1-3; D may be TRBD1 (5 bases). V was trimmed by 1 base and J by 4 bases, leaving 17 bases between them. The CDR3 spans 17 residues. CDR1 LGHDT and CDR2 YNNKEL come from the germline V gene (reference sequence). DNA for the CDR3: TGTGCCAGCAGCCAAGCCTTCGCGGGGGGGAGCGGAAACACCATATATTTT. The encoded protein is CASSQAFAGGSGNTIYF.

The chain combines TRBV11-2 with TRBJ1-2; D gene unclear. Looked up from germline, CDR1 is SGHAT and CDR2 is FQNNGV. This CDR3 contains 13 residues. Trimming pared 0 bases from V and 8 bases from J, leaving 10 bases between. The CDR3 DNA reads TGTGCCAGCAGCTTAGATGACGGAGGAGGCTACACCTTC. Translating gives CASSLDDGGGYTF. The whole variable domain, filled in from reference TRBV11-2 and TRBJ1-2, reads EAGVAQSPRYKIIEKRQSVAFWCNPISGHATLYWYQQILGQGPKLLIQFQNNGVVDDSQLPKDRFSAERLKGVDSTLKIQPAKLEDSAVYLCASSLDDGGGYTFGSGTRLTVV.

The chain joins TRBV5-4 to TRBJ1-2, with D possibly being TRBD1 (5 bases). CDR1 is SGHNT, CDR2 YYREEE, per germline (reference sequence). The V end lost 5 bases, the J end lost 6 bases, and 20 bases lay between the germline ends. The CDR3 sequence is 15 residues long. The CDR3 DNA reads as TGTGCCAGCAGGTTGCAGGGAGGCAGGCAAGATGGCTACACCTTC. Encoded protein: CASRLQGGRQDGYTF.

This chain uses TRBV19 with TRBJ1-5, with D uncertain. Per the germline V gene, CDR1 is LNHDA and CDR2 is SQIVND (reference sequence). V was cut by 6 bases and J by 1 base, with 4 bases left in between. The CDR3 covers 12 residues. The CDR3 loop reads CASSPSNQPQHF. The CDR3 DNA sequence: TGTGCCAGTAGCCCGAGCAATCAGCCCCAGCATTTT.

This chain connects TRBV12-3 or TRBV12-4 to TRBJ2-7; D is uncertain. The CDR3 covers 13 residues. Trimming stripped 3 bases from V and 1 base from J, with 7 bases between. The CDR3 spells CASSFSSSYEQYF. The CDR3 DNA reads as TGTGCCAGCAGTTTCTCTAGTTCCTACGAGCAGTACTTC.

The V gene is TRBV5-1, the J gene TRBJ2-3; D may be TRBD2 (7 bases). V lost 4 bases and J lost 0, with 12 bases in between. Germline V gene sequence: CDR1 SGHRS, CDR2 YFSETQ. The CDR3 consists of 15 residues. CDR3 amino acids: CASSRGTTSTDTQYF. In nucleotides, the CDR3 is TGCGCCAGCAGCAGGGGGACTACTAGCACAGATACGCAGTATTTT.

The V and J genes are TRBV7-9 and TRBJ2-2; D not resolved. Deletions cut 1 base from V and 6 bases from J, with 3 bases between. Germline assignment: CDR1 SEHNR and CDR2 FQNEAQ (reference sequence). The CDR3 runs to 12 residues. The CDR3 DNA reads as TGTGCCAGCAGCTTAGATGCCGGGGAGCTGTTTTTT. Translating it yields CASSLDAGELFF.

This rearrangement joins TRBV7-8 to TRBJ2-2; the match to TRBD1 covers 8 bases. CDR1 and CDR2 (germline): SGHVS, FQNEAQ. This CDR3 spans 14 amino acids. V lost 4 bases to trimming and J lost 3 bases; unmatched junction nucleotides: 1. The CDR3 loop is CASSSTGDTGELFF. CDR3 bases: TGTGCCAGCAGCTCGACAGGGGACACCGGGGAGCTGTTTTTT.

The V gene is TRBV21-1, the J gene TRBJ2-7; the table's TRBD1 call for D was not verified on the DNA. TRBV21-1 is a documented pseudogene. The CDR3 contains 13 residues. The DNA of the CDR3 is TGTGCCAGCAGCAAATGGCAGGATCACGAGCAGTACTTC. This codes for CASSKWQDHEQYF.

The chain combines TRBV7-3 with TRBJ2-3; a possible D gene is TRBD2 (6 bases). Germline CDR1 is SGHTA and CDR2 is FQGTGA. Trimming stripped 5 bases from V and 11 bases from J, with 14 bases between. The CDR3 length is 12 residues. The CDR3 DNA reads as TGTGCCAGCAGCGGGGGGTCTTCTAAGCAGTATTTT. Translation gives CASSGGSSKQYF. Based on the CDR3 plus reference TRBV7-3 and TRBJ2-3, the full variable domain is GAGVSQTPSNKVTEKGKYVELRCDPISGHTALYWYRQSLGQGPEFLIYFQGTGAADDSGLPNDRFFAVRPEGSVSTLKIQRTERGDSAVYLCASSGGSSKQYFGPGTRLTVL.

The chain has TRBV19 and TRBJ1-5; D is uncertain. The germline CDR1 and CDR2 sequences are LNHDA and SQIVND (reference sequence). The CDR3 runs 12 residues. V was clipped by 3 bases and J by 6 bases, with 6 bases between them. CDR3 nucleotides: TGTGCCAGTAGTATTATGTTTCAGCCCCAGCATTTT. This translates into CASSIMFQPQHF. Looking up the rest from reference TRBV19 and TRBJ1-5 gives the full variable domain: DGGITQSPKYLFRKEGQNVTLSCEQNLNHDAMYWYRQDPGQGLRLIYYSQIVNDFQKGDIAEGYSVSREKKESFPLTVTSAQKNPTAFYLCASSIMFQPQHFGDGTRLSIL.

This clone was found once. The genes are TRBV18 and TRBJ2-5, with D tentatively TRBD2 (5 bases). Trimming cost V 6 bases and J 5 bases, with 13 bases left between them. CDR3 length: 13 amino acids. Germline V gene lookup returns CDR1 KGHSH and CDR2 LQKENI. The CDR3 spells CASSRDRSETQYF. The CDR3 DNA reads TGTGCCAGCTCCCGGGATAGAAGCGAGACCCAGTACTTC.

V and J are TRBV3-1 (or the pseudogene TRBV3-2) and TRBJ1-6; TRBD1 matches at 9 bases. J lost 7 bases, V lost 1 base, and 5 bases had no gene match. This CDR3 has 16 residues. Per germline, CDR1 LGHDT and CDR2 YNNKEL (reference sequence). Written as DNA, the CDR3 is TGTGCCAGCAGCCAAGGCTCGGGACAGGGAAATTCACCCCTCCACTTT. Protein sequence: CASSQGSGQGNSPLHF.

The rearrangement links TRBV18 to TRBJ2-1; no definite D call. Germline loops: CDR1 KGHSH, CDR2 LQKENI. The CDR3 totals 16 residues. The germline V and J ends were trimmed by 0 bases and 0 bases, with 9 bases remaining between them. The CDR3 here is CASSPPLASSYNEQFF. CDR3 nucleotide sequence: TGTGCCAGCTCACCACCGTTGGCCAGCTCCTACAATGAGCAGTTCTTC.

The chain carries TRBV11-1 and TRBJ1-2, with a possible D match to TRBD1 (5 bases). In germline, CDR1 is SGHAT, CDR2 FQDESV (reference sequence). V was pared by 6 bases and J by 2 bases, with 10 bases between. CDR3 size: 13 residues. The CDR3 DNA reads as TGTGCCAGCAGTCGCGGACAAAACTATGGCTACACCTTC. This gives the protein CASSRGQNYGYTF.

V usage is TRBV30 and J usage is TRBJ1-1, with a weak D call TRBD1 (6 bases). CDR1 is GTSNPN and CDR2 is SVGIG in the germline V gene (reference sequence). V lost 5 bases and J lost 5, with 15 bases in between. This CDR3 region has 13 residues. In DNA form, the CDR3 reads TGTGCCTGGGGACCACAGGGAGATACTGAAGCTTTCTTT. Its translation: CAWGPQGDTEAFF.

This chain uses TRBV10-1 with TRBJ2-7; TRBD2 matches 7 bases. CDR3 length equals 13 residues. J was trimmed by 4 bases and V by 9 bases; bases with no gene match: 9. Germline V lookup: CDR1 WNHNN, CDR2 SYGVQD (reference sequence). As DNA, the CDR3 is TGCGCCAGAAAAACCGGGACTACATACGAGCAGTACTTC. It is translated as CARKTGTTYEQYF.

V is TRBV19 and J is TRBJ1-3; D unclear. The CDR3 runs to 14 residues. Germline V gene data show CDR1 as LNHDA and CDR2 as SQIVND (reference sequence). Trimming took off 6 bases at V and 0 bases at J, with 9 bases between the two ends. Here the CDR3 reads CASSPKSSGNTIYF. DNA of the CDR3: TGTGCCAGTAGCCCCAAGAGCTCTGGAAACACCATATATTTT. Based on the CDR3 plus reference TRBV19 and TRBJ1-3, the full variable domain is DGGITQSPKYLFRKEGQNVTLSCEQNLNHDAMYWYRQDPGQGLRLIYYSQIVNDFQKGDIAEGYSVSREKKESFPLTVTSAQKNPTAFYLCASSPKSSGNTIYFGEGSWLTVV.